The 6 T cell receptor beta chains listed next were all sequenced from one sample in a study of blood T cells in healthy people across ages. Using a J-beta primer mix together with a sample-barcoded 5' primer, a second PCR was run for roughly 6 to 12 cycles. TCRdb reprocessed the 5' RACE reads via MiXCR and lists one record per CDR3 protein. The table has 650,000 to 800,000 distinct CDR3 sequences, more than 40% seen once; the top ten hold around 18%. Sequenced input: blood. The receptors shown here come from a man between 60 and 75 years old in good health.

This clonotype was observed a handful of times. CDR3 residues: CASSPLDRGGTQYF. In nucleotides, the CDR3 is TGTGCCAGCTCACCCCTGGACAGGGGGGGGACCCAGTACTTC. The rearrangement links TRBV18 to TRBJ2-4, with TRBD1 matching 10 bases. The J call is doubtful: the DNA matches TRBJ2-5 better. Germline lookup yields CDR1 KGHSH and CDR2 LQKENI. This CDR3 has 14 residues.

This chain uses TRBV3-1 with TRBJ2-4, with 10 nucleotides matching TRBD1. The better agreement between TRBJ2-7 and the DNA end casts doubt on the J call. This CDR3 region has 15 residues. Germline V CDR1 and CDR2: LGHDT, YNNKEL (reference sequence). In DNA form, the CDR3 reads TGTGCCAGCAGCCGAGGGACAGGGGCACCGTACGAGCAGTACTTC. It translates to CASSRGTGAPYEQYF.

V gene TRBV2 combines with J gene TRBJ2-4, with 13 bases that match TRBD2. The CDR3 has 15 residues. Germline V gene sequence: CDR1 SNHLY, CDR2 FYNNEI. Trimming at V came to 4 bases and at J to 8 bases, leaving 5 bases not matched to a gene. The CDR3 sequence is CASSGLAGGLDIQYF. The CDR3, as DNA: TGTGCCAGCAGTGGACTAGCGGGGGGATTAGACATTCAGTACTTC.

The chain has TRBV5-1 and TRBJ2-3; D is uncertain. V dropped 4 bases and J dropped 0 bases, with 15 bases sitting between them. This CDR3 is 16 amino acids long. Per germline, CDR1 SGHRS and CDR2 YFSETQ. CDR3 residues: CASSDPVRYSTDTQYF. Here the CDR3 DNA reads TGCGCCAGCAGCGATCCCGTTAGATATAGCACAGATACGCAGTATTTT. The whole variable domain, remainder taken from reference TRBV5-1 and TRBJ2-3, is KAGVTQTPRYLIKTRGQQVTLSCSPISGHRSVSWYQQTPGQGLQFLFEYFSETQRNKGNFPGRFSGRQFSNSRSEMNVSTLELGDSALYLCASSDPVRYSTDTQYFGPGTRLTVL.

This chain uses TRBV7-2 with TRBJ2-7; 10 bases map to TRBD2. The CDR3 consists of 13 residues. The junction had 7 bases not matched to a gene; V was cut back by 7 bases and J by 7 bases. Germline V lookup: CDR1 SGHTA, CDR2 FQGNSA. The CDR3 region is CASTQAGGVEQYF. The CDR3 DNA reads TGTGCCAGCACCCAAGCGGGGGGGGTTGAGCAGTACTTC. The complete variable domain, with remaining parts taken from reference TRBV7-2 and TRBJ2-7, reads GAGVSQSPSNKVTEKGKDVELRCDPISGHTALYWYRQSLGQGLEFLIYFQGNSAPDKSGLPSDRFSAERTGGSVSTLTIQRTQQEDSAVYLCASTQAGGVEQYFGPGTRLTVT.

This clonotype has more than one count but fewer than ten. CDR3 in amino acids: CASSPGGGLATNEQFF. CDR3 coding DNA: TGTGCCAGCAGCCCCGGTGGGGGACTAGCGACTAATGAGCAGTTCTTC. The chain is built from TRBV7-2 and TRBJ2-1; 10 bases are a match to TRBD2. The germline gives CDR1 SGHTA, CDR2 FQGNSA. The CDR3 is 16 amino acids. The V and J ends lost 5 bases and 7 bases, in that order; junction bases with no gene match: 11.